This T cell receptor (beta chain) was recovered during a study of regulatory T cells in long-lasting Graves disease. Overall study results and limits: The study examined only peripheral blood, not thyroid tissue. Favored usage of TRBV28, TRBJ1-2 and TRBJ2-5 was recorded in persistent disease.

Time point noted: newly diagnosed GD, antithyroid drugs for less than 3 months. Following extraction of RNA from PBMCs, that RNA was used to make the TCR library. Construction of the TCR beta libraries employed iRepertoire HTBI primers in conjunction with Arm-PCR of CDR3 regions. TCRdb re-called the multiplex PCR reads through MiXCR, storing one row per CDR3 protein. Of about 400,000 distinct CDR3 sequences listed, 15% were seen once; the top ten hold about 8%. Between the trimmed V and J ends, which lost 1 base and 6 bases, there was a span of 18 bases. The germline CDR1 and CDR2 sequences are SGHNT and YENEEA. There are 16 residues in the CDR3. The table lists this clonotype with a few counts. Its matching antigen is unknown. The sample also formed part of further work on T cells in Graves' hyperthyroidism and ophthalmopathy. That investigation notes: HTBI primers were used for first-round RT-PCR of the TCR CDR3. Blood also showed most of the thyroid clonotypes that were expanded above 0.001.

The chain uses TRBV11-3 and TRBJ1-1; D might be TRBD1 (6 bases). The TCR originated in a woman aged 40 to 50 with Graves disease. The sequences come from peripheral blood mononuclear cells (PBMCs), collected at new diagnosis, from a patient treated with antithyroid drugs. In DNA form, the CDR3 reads TGTGCCAGCAGCTTAGGAGGGGGGCGAATGGATCCTGAAGCTTTCTTT. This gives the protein CASSLGGGRMDPEAFF.